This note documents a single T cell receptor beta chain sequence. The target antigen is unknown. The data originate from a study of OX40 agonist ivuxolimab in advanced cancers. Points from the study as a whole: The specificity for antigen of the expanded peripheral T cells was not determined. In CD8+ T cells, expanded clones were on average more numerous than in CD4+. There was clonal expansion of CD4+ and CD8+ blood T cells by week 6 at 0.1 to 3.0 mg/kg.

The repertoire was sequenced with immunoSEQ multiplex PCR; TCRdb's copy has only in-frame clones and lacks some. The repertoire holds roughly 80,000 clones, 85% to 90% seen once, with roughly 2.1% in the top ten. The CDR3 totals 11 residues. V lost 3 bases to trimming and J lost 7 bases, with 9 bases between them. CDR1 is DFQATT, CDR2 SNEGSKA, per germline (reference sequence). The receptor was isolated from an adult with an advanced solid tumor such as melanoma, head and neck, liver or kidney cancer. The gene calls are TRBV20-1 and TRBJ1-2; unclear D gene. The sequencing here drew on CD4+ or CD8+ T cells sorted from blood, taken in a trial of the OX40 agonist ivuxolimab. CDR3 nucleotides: TGCAGTGCTAGCCCGTCCAGTGGCTACACCTTC. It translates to CSASPSSGYTF.